The 30 T cell receptor beta chains presented below share a single source sample, sequenced in a study of cytomegalovirus exposure and HLA in healthy donors. Use of 60 Vbeta and 13 Jbeta primers characterized the PCR. The protocol was immunoSEQ multiplex PCR, while the TCRdb copy is restricted to in-frame clones and leaves out a portion. The data show 80,000 or so clones, and the top ten clones hold roughly 13%. The sequenced material came from PBMCs. The receptor set was obtained from a man aged 45-65 years in good health and CMV-seropositive.

The rearrangement uses TRBV9 and TRBJ1-1; D is uncertain. The CDR3 spans 15 residues. CDR1 SGDLS and CDR2 YYNGEE come from the germline V gene. Trimming stripped 3 bases from V and 1 base from J, with 13 bases between. CDR3 protein: CASSAEFERNTEAFF. DNA of the CDR3: TGTGCCAGCAGCGCGGAGTTTGAGAGGAACACTGAAGCTTTCTTT.

The chain recombines TRBV6-1 with TRBJ1-5; the D is unclear. The V gene lost 1 base and the J gene lost 5 bases, with 12 bases spanning the gap. This CDR3 is 15 amino acids long. Germline assignment: CDR1 MNHNS and CDR2 SASEGT. CDR3 sequence: CASSEGEALYQPQHF. In DNA form, the CDR3 reads TGTGCCAGCAGTGAAGGGGAGGCCCTCTATCAGCCCCAGCATTTT.

This sequence joins TRBV11-2 and TRBJ2-7; 7 bases match TRBD2. Germline assignment: CDR1 SGHAT and CDR2 FQNNGV. This CDR3 spans 13 amino acids. The V gene end was trimmed by 7 bases and the J gene end by 2 bases; junction bases not matched to a gene: 5. The CDR3 loop is CASIEAGAYEQYV. CDR3 coding DNA: TGTGCCAGCATAGAGGCGGGAGCCTACGAGCAGTACGTC.

This chain links TRBV6-1 with TRBJ1-4; possible D gene TRBD1, 5 bases. The V gene's germline CDR1 is MNHNS and CDR2 SASEGT. This CDR3 comprises 13 residues. V lost 4 bases and J lost 6, with 9 bases in between. CDR3 DNA sequence: TGTGCCAGCAGTGGTGACAGTTATGAAAAACTGTTTTTT. It specifies CASSGDSYEKLFF.

The V and J genes are TRBV5-1 and TRBJ2-2; 7 positions agree with TRBD1. Germline trimming cut 2 bases from V and 6 bases from J; bases unmatched to any gene: 7. The CDR3 loop spans 15 amino acids. In germline, CDR1 is SGHRS, CDR2 YFSETQ. DNA for the CDR3: TGCGCCAGCAGCTTACACGACAGGGTGGCCGGGGAGCTGTTTTTT. The encoded protein is CASSLHDRVAGELFF.

This rearrangement joins TRBV2 to TRBJ2-7; 10 bases line up with TRBD2. V gave up 1 base and J gave up 4 bases; unmatched junction bases: 4. Germline V gene lookup returns CDR1 SNHLY and CDR2 FYNNEI. The CDR3 spans 15 residues. The DNA for the CDR3 is TGTGCCAGCAGTGAAGTAGCTAGCGGGAGTTACGAGCAGTACTTC. Its translation: CASSEVASGSYEQYF.

The chain carries TRBV11-2 and TRBJ2-7, with D possibly matching TRBD2 (6 bases). V lost 4 bases and J 6 bases, leaving 16 bases between the germline ends. Germline-derived CDR1 and CDR2 are SGHAT and FQNNGV. The CDR3 covers 14 residues. The CDR3 sequence is CASSSTSGRPEQYF. In DNA, the CDR3 is TGTGCCAGCAGCTCGACCTCCGGGAGACCCGAGCAGTACTTC. The full variable domain, rest sourced from reference TRBV11-2 and TRBJ2-7, is EAGVAQSPRYKIIEKRQSVAFWCNPISGHATLYWYQQILGQGPKLLIQFQNNGVVDDSQLPKDRFSAERLKGVDSTLKIQPAKLEDSAVYLCASSSTSGRPEQYFGPGTRLTVT.

CDR3: CASSPFKNTEAFF. CDR3 nucleotide sequence: TGTGCCAGCAGCCCTTTTAAGAACACTGAAGCTTTCTTT. The rearrangement uses TRBV7-9 and TRBJ1-1; D remains unclear. The CDR3 loop spans 13 amino acids. CDR1 is SEHNR, CDR2 FQNEAQ, per germline (reference sequence). V was clipped by 5 bases and J by 1 base, with 8 bases between them.

This chain connects TRBV5-6 to TRBJ2-5; 9 bases agree with TRBD1. This CDR3 comprises 14 residues. Losses at the gene ends were 4 bases for V and 5 bases for J; bases not matched to a gene: 6. CDR1 and CDR2 (germline): SGHDT, YYEEEE. CDR3 in DNA: TGTGCCAGCAGCCCGGACAGGGGAGGGGAGACCCAGTACTTC. Amino acid sequence: CASSPDRGGETQYF.

The rearrangement joins TRBV28 to TRBJ1-2; D not certain. V shed 8 bases and J shed 2 bases, with 6 bases lying between them. Per the germline V gene, CDR1 is MDHEN and CDR2 is SYDVKM. The CDR3 runs 11 residues. CDR3: CASAGNYGYTF. The CDR3 nucleotides read TGTGCCAGCGCGGGGAACTATGGCTACACCTTC.

The chain links TRBV7-8 to TRBJ2-5; no clear D. CDR3 length: 13 residues. V lost 5 bases, J lost 2 bases, and 9 bases lay in between. Germline CDR1 reads SGHVS; CDR2 reads FQNEAQ. The CDR3 nucleotides are TGTGCCAGCAGCCCAGGCAGACAAGAGACCCAGTACTTC. Its protein is CASSPGRQETQYF.

The chain joins TRBV18 to TRBJ1-3; 7 bases match TRBD1. The CDR3 is 17 residues long. Trimming at V came to 0 bases and at J to 5 bases, leaving 10 bases not matched to a gene. The germline V gene has CDR1 KGHSH and CDR2 LQKENI. The CDR3 loop reads CASSPPSRQGRRNTIYF. The CDR3, as DNA: TGTGCCAGCTCACCACCCTCTAGACAGGGCAGACGAAACACCATATATTTT.

The genes are TRBV25-1 and TRBJ2-7; 10 bases fit TRBD2. Germline assignment: CDR1 MGHDK and CDR2 SYGVNS. With V trimmed by 1 base and J by 0 bases, 9 bases remained unmatched. The CDR3 covers 18 residues. CDR3 nucleotide sequence: TGTGCCAGCAGTGAATTGGCTAGCGGGAGAGGGAGCTCCTACGAGCAGTACTTC. This sequence encodes CASSELASGRGSSYEQYF.

V gene TRBV19 combines with J gene TRBJ1-5; 8 bases are a match to TRBD1. This CDR3 region has 14 residues. Germline lookup yields CDR1 LNHDA and CDR2 SQIVND (reference sequence). V was pared by 5 bases and J by 8 bases, with 8 bases of the junction left unmatched. CDR3 in DNA: TGTGCCAGTAGTCCCGGGACAGGTAGCGAGCCCCAGCATTTT. Translation: CASSPGTGSEPQHF.

This CDR3 reads CAWRLGLNTEAFF. The CDR3, as DNA: TGTGCCTGGAGGCTAGGTTTGAACACTGAAGCTTTCTTT. The chain recombines TRBV30 with TRBJ1-1, with no clear D. The CDR3 has 13 residues. Trimming cost V 3 bases and J 0 bases, with 8 bases left between them. Germline CDR1 GTSNPN, CDR2 SVGIG (reference sequence).

The chain combines TRBV10-2 with TRBJ2-1; 7 nucleotides agree with TRBD2. This CDR3 is built from 14 residues. The junction had 6 bases not matched to a gene; V was cut back by 4 bases and J by 6 bases. Germline V gives CDR1 WSHSY, CDR2 SAAADI. This CDR3 reads CASSGGGGPNEQFF. The CDR3 nucleotides read TGCGCCAGCAGTGGGGGGGGAGGGCCCAATGAGCAGTTCTTC.

J is TRBJ1-1 and V is TRBV30; TRBD1 is a possible D gene (5 bases). CDR3 length: 13 amino acids. From germline, CDR1 is GTSNPN and CDR2 SVGIG (reference sequence). Trimming removed 1 base at V and 5 bases at J, with 11 bases between. The CDR3 nucleotides are TGTGCCTGGAGTGGGGGCAGAGTTACTGAAGCTTTCTTT. It translates to CAWSGGRVTEAFF.

V is TRBV19 and J is TRBJ1-1; a possible D gene is TRBD1 (6 bases). The germline V gene has CDR1 LNHDA and CDR2 SQIVND (reference sequence). This CDR3 region has 13 residues. V shed 3 bases and J shed 5 bases, with 10 bases lying between them. The CDR3 nucleotides are TGTGCCAGTAGTATGGGGGGGCTGACTGAAGCTTTCTTT. Encoded protein: CASSMGGLTEAFF.

V usage is TRBV9 and J usage is TRBJ2-3; D may be TRBD2 (7 bases). Germline V gene sequence: CDR1 SGDLS, CDR2 YYNGEE. The CDR3 length is 16 residues. Trimming left V 4 bases short and J 1 base short, with 16 bases between. Here the CDR3 reads CASSRGGGRGTDTQYF. The CDR3 DNA follows: TGTGCCAGCAGCAGAGGGGGGGGGCGCGGCACAGATACGCAGTATTTT.

The chain carries TRBV6-6 and TRBJ2-7; 8 bases agree with TRBD2. V was pared by 5 bases and J by 4 bases, with 4 bases of the junction left unmatched. The CDR3 runs 13 residues. Germline V CDR1 and CDR2: MNHNY, SVGAGI (reference sequence). The CDR3 DNA follows: TGTGCCAGCAGTCGCGGACTAGCATACGAGCAGTACGTC. Its protein is CASSRGLAYEQYV.

The chain has TRBV11-2 and TRBJ2-5; D is unclear. The CDR3 has 13 residues. V was shortened by 2 bases and J by 2 bases, with 6 bases between the two germline ends. From germline, CDR1 is SGHAT and CDR2 FQNNGV. CDR3 sequence (DNA): TGTGCCAGCAGCTTACAGGTTCAAGAGACCCAGTACTTC. Amino acids: CASSLQVQETQYF.

This chain joins TRBV11-2 and TRBJ1-2, with 8 bases fitting TRBD1. After removal of 4 bases from V and 6 bases from J, the junction contained 10 bases not matched to a gene. The length of the CDR3 is 15 residues. Germline V CDR1 and CDR2: SGHAT, FQNNGV. DNA of the CDR3: TGTGCCAGCAGCTCCCGGGGGGACAGGTTAAATGGCTACACCTTC. Its translation: CASSSRGDRLNGYTF.

The chain combines TRBV18 with TRBJ1-4, with unresolved D. There are 15 residues in the CDR3. The V and J ends lost 2 bases and 8 bases respectively, with 15 bases between them. Germline V gives CDR1 KGHSH, CDR2 LQKENI. The CDR3 coding sequence is TGTGCCAGCTCACCAGAGGCGGAGAGTGCGGAAAAACTGTTTTTT. Its translation is CASSPEAESAEKLFF.

The chain combines TRBV5-6 with TRBJ1-1; TRBD1 agrees at 7 bases. Germline loops: CDR1 SGHDT, CDR2 YYEEEE. V lost 0 bases and J lost 1; bases outside the gene matches: 6. This CDR3 contains 16 residues. CDR3 protein: CASSLVPPGGNTEAFF. CDR3 in DNA: TGTGCCAGCAGCTTGGTCCCTCCAGGGGGGAACACTGAAGCTTTCTTT.

The CDR3 DNA follows: TGTGCCAGCAGCCCCAGCGGGAGTCATGAGCAGTTCTTC. Encoded protein: CASSPSGSHEQFF. The chain is built from TRBV7-9 and TRBJ2-1; 8 bases are shared with TRBD2. The germline CDR1 and CDR2 sequences are SEHNR and FQNEAQ (reference sequence). The CDR3 contains 13 residues. V was pared by 5 bases and J by 8 bases, with 5 bases of the junction left unmatched.

The gene calls are TRBV5-1 and TRBJ2-2; no clear D gene. The germline gives CDR1 SGHRS, CDR2 YFSETQ. V lost 3 bases and J 8 bases, leaving 8 bases between the germline ends. The CDR3 runs 12 residues. CDR3 protein: CASSSVEGELFF. The CDR3 bases are TGCGCCAGCAGCTCTGTCGAGGGGGAGCTGTTTTTT. Filled out from reference TRBV5-1 and TRBJ2-2, the complete variable domain reads KAGVTQTPRYLIKTRGQQVTLSCSPISGHRSVSWYQQTPGQGLQFLFEYFSETQRNKGNFPGRFSGRQFSNSRSEMNVSTLELGDSALYLCASSSVEGELFFGEGSRLTVL.

The rearrangement joins TRBV2 to TRBJ1-2, with D tentatively TRBD1 (6 bases). The V gene lost 11 bases and the J gene lost 5 bases, with 15 bases spanning the gap. CDR1 and CDR2 (germline): SNHLY, FYNNEI. The CDR3 extends over 12 amino acids. CDR3: CAGQSRPYGYTF. The DNA of the CDR3 is TGTGCCGGACAGTCGAGGCCTTATGGCTACACCTTC.

The rearrangement joins TRBV5-4 to TRBJ2-7, with TRBD2 matching 9 bases. Germline V gene data show CDR1 as SGHNT and CDR2 as YYREEE (reference sequence). After removal of 2 bases from V and 3 bases from J, the junction contained 9 bases not matched to a gene. The CDR3 is made up of 16 amino acids. CDR3 coding DNA: TGTGCCAGCAGCTTCCTTAGCGGGGGACTCCACTACGAGCAGTACGTC. Translated, it gives CASSFLSGGLHYEQYV.

The chain links TRBV6-1 to TRBJ2-2; possible D gene TRBD2, 6 bases. This CDR3 is built from 15 residues. Germline V gene lookup returns CDR1 MNHNS and CDR2 SASEGT. Trimming took off 1 base at V and 2 bases at J, with 8 bases between the two ends. The CDR3 DNA reads as TGTGCCAGCAGTGAAGAGGGACTTAACACCGGGGAGCTGTTTTTT. This codes for CASSEEGLNTGELFF.

CDR3 DNA: TGTGCCAGTAGTATCCAGGGTTATGGCTACACCTTC. Amino acid sequence: CASSIQGYGYTF. The V gene is TRBV19, the J gene TRBJ1-2, with a possible D match to TRBD1 (5 bases). Germline V CDR1 and CDR2: LNHDA, SQIVND (reference sequence). CDR3 length equals 12 residues. V dropped 3 bases and J dropped 5 bases, with 7 bases sitting between them.